These 5 T cell receptor beta chains originate from one sample sequenced in a study of T-cell reconstitution after alpha-beta-depleted transplantation in children. Unique molecular identifiers were used in preparing the TCRbeta library. One entry per CDR3 protein, called by TCRdb with MiXCR from the PCR reads. The sample lists 170,000 or so distinct CDR3 sequences; about 6.3% were seen once. The source material was PBMCs from the stem cell graft donor, sampled from the stem cell graft. These receptors were taken from a human donor who donated a stem cell graft to a child with Wiskott-Aldrich syndrome.

In this sample, this clonotype turned up many times. The rearrangement links TRBV12-3 or TRBV12-4 to TRBJ2-5; the D gene is possibly TRBD2 (6 bases). This CDR3 contains 16 residues. The germline V and J ends were trimmed by 0 bases and 3 bases, with 14 bases remaining between them. CDR3 loop: CASSLASGTVKETQYF. The CDR3, as DNA: TGTGCCAGCAGTTTAGCATCGGGGACTGTCAAAGAGACCCAGTACTTC.

This clonotype came up a few times. The chain employs TRBV6-6 and TRBJ1-1; TRBD1 matches 8 bases. From germline, CDR1 is MNHNY and CDR2 SVGAGI (reference sequence). The V gene end was trimmed by 5 bases and the J gene end by 10 bases; junction bases not matched to a gene: 6. This CDR3 has 12 residues. CDR3 in DNA: TGTGCCAGCAGTCTTGGGACAGGCCCAGCTTTCTTT. Translation: CASSLGTGPAFF.

In its sample, this clonotype was seen many times. The DNA is omitted, as the CDR3 cannot be located on it reliably, and the CDR3 follows TCRdb's listing. The chain combines TRBV19 with TRBJ2-7. The CDR3 length is 12 residues, termini included. Germline CDR1 reads LNHDA; CDR2 reads SQIVND (reference sequence). The CDR3 loop is CASTSDRYEQYF.

This clonotype has a count of ten or more. The rearrangement links TRBV9 to TRBJ2-5; 7 positions agree with TRBD2. The CDR3 loop spans 15 amino acids. The junction had 8 bases not matched to a gene; V was cut back by 5 bases and J by 1 base. Germline V CDR1 and CDR2: SGDLS, YYNGEE. The CDR3 sequence: CASSPLAAVQETQYF. For the CDR3, the DNA is TGTGCCAGCAGTCCTCTAGCGGCTGTCCAAGAGACCCAGTACTTC.

This clonotype has a handful of counts. The V gene is TRBV12-3 or TRBV12-4, the J gene TRBJ2-2; TRBD2 matches at 16 bases. The CDR3 has 19 amino acids. Trimming cost V 6 bases and J 4 bases; bases outside gene matches: 11. This chain's CDR3 is CASRDPGLAGGPSTGELFF. The DNA for the CDR3 is TGTGCCAGCAGAGATCCGGGACTAGCGGGAGGGCCTAGCACCGGGGAGCTGTTTTTT.